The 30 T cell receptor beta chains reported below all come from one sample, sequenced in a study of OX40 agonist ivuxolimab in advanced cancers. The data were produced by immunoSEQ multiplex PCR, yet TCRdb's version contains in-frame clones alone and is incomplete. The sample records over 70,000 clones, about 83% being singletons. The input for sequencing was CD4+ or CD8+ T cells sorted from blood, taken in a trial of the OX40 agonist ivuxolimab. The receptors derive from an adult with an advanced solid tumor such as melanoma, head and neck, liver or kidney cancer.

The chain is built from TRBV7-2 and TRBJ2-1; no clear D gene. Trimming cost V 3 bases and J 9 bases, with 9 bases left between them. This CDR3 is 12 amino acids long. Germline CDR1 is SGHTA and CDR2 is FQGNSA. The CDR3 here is CASSFFVGEQFF. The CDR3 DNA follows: TGTGCCAGCAGCTTTTTCGTCGGTGAGCAGTTCTTC.

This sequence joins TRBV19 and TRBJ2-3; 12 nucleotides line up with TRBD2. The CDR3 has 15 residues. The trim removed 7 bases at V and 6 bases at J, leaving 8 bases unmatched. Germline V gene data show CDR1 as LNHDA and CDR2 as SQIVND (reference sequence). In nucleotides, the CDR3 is TGTGCCAGTAACGGGCTAGCGGGAGGGGCGGATACGCAGTATTTT. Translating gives CASNGLAGGADTQYF.

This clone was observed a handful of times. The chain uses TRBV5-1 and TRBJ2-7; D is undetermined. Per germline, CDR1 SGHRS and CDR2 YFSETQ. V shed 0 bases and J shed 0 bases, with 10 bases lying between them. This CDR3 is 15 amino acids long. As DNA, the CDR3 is TGCGCCAGCAGCTTGGGCGGAGCCCCCTCCTACGAGCAGTACTTC. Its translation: CASSLGGAPSYEQYF.

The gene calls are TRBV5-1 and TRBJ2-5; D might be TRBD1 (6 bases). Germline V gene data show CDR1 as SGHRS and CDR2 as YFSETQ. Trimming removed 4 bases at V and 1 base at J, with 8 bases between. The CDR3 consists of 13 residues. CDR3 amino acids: CASSRDTQETQYF. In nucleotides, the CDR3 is TGCGCCAGCAGCCGGGACACCCAAGAGACCCAGTACTTC.

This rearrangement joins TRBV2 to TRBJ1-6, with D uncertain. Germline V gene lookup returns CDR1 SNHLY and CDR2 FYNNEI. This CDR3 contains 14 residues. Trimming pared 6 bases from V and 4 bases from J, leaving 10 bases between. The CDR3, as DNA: TGTGCCAGCAGGAGGGTGGATTATAATTCACCCCTCCACTTT. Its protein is CASRRVDYNSPLHF.

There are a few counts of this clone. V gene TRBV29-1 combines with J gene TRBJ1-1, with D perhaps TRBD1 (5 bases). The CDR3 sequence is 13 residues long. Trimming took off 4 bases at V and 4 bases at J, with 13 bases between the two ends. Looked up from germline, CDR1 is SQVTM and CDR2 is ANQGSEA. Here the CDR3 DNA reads TGCAGCGTTGGGTGGGGGAAGGGCACTGAAGCTTTCTTT. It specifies CSVGWGKGTEAFF.

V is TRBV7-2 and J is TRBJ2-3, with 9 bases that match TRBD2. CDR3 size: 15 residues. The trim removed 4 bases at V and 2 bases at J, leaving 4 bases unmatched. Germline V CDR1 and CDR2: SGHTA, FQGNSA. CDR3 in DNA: TGTGCCAGCAGCTGGACTAGCGATACCACAGATACGCAGTATTTT. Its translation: CASSWTSDTTDTQYF.

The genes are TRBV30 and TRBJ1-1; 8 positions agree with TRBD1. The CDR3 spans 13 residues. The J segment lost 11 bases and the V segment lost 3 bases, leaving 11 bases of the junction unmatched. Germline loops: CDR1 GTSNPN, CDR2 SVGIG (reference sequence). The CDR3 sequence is CAWRVQGASSAFF. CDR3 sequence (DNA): TGTGCCTGGAGGGTGCAGGGGGCCTCGAGCGCTTTCTTT.

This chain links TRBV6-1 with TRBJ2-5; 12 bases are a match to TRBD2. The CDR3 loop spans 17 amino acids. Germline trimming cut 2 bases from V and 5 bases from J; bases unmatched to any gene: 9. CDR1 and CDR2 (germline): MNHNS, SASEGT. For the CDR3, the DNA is TGTGCCAGCAGTGAACAGGCTAGCGGGGGGGCCTGGGAGACCCAGTACTTC. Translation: CASSEQASGGAWETQYF.

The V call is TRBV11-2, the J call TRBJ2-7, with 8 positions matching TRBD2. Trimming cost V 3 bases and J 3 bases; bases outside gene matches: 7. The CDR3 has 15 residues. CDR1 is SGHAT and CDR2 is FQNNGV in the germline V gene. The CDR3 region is CASSLRGAWNYEQYF. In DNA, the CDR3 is TGTGCCAGCAGCTTGCGGGGGGCGTGGAACTACGAGCAGTACTTC.

The CDR3 is CASSWGMNTEAFF. As DNA, the CDR3 is TGTGCCAGCAGCTGGGGGATGAACACTGAAGCTTTCTTT. The rearrangement joins TRBV11-3 to TRBJ1-1; a possible D gene is TRBD1 (5 bases). The germline V gene has CDR1 SGHNT and CDR2 YENEEA. Trimming removed 4 bases at V and 0 bases at J, with 6 bases between. The length of the CDR3 is 13 residues.

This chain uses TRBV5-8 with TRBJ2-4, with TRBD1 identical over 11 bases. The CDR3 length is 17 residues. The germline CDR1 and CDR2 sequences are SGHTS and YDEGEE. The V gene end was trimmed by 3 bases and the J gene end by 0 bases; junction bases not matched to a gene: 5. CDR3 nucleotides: TGTGCCAGCAGCTGGGCCGGGACAGGGGGAGCCAAAAACATTCAGTACTTC. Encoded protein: CASSWAGTGGAKNIQYF.

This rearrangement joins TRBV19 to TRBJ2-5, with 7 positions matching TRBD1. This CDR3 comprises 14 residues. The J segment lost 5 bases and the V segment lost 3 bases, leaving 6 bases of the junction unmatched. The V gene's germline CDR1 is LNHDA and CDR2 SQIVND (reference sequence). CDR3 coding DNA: TGTGCCAGTAGTATCCAAGGGGACAGTGAGACCCAGTACTTC. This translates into CASSIQGDSETQYF.

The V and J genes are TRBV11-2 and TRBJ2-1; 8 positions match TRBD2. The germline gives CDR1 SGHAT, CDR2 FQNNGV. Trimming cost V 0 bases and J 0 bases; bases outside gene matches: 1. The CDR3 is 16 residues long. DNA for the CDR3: TGTGCCAGCAGCTTAGAGAGCGGGAGCTCCTACAATGAGCAGTTCTTC. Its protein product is CASSLESGSSYNEQFF.

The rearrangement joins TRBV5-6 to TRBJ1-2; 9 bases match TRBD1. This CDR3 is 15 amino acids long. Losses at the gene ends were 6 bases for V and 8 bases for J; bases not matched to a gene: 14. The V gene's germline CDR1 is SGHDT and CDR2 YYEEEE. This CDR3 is CASTVPGQGQGGYTF. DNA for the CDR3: TGTGCCAGCACCGTACCGGGACAGGGACAGGGAGGCTACACCTTC.

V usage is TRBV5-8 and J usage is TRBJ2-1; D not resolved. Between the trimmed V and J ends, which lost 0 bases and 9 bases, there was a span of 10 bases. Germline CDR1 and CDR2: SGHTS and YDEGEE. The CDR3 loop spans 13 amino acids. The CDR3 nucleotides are TGTGCCAGCAGCTTGGGGGTACAAGGTGAGCAGTTCTTC. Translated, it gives CASSLGVQGEQFF.

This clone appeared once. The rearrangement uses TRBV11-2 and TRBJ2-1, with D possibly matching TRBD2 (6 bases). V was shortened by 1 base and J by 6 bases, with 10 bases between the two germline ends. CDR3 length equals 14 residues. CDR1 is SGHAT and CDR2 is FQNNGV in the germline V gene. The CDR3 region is CASSLGGVVNEQFF. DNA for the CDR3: TGTGCCAGCAGCTTAGGGGGGGTGGTCAATGAGCAGTTCTTC.

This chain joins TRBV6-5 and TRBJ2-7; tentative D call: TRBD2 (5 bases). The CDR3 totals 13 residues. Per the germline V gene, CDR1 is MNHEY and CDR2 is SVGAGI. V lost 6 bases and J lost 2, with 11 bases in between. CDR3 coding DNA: TGTGCCAGCAGAGCCTCAGCGGCCTACGAGCAGTACTTC. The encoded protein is CASRASAAYEQYF.

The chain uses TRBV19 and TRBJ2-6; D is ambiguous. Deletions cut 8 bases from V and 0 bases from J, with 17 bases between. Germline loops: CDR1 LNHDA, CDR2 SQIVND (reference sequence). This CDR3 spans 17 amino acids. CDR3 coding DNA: TGTGCCAGTCTTTCCAGGCCTCTAGACTCTGGGGCCAACGTCCTGACTTTC. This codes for CASLSRPLDSGANVLTF.

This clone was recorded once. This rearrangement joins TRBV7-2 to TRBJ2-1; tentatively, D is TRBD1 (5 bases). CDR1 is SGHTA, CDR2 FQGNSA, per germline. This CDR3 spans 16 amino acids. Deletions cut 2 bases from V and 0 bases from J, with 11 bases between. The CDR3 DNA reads TGTGCCAGCAGCTTATCGGCAGGGCTCTCCTACAATGAGCAGTTCTTC. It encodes CASSLSAGLSYNEQFF.

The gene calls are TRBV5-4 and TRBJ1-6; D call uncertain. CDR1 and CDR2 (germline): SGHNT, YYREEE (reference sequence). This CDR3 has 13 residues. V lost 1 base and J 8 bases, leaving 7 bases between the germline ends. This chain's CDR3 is CASSLRMDSPLHF. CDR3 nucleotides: TGTGCCAGCAGCTTGAGAATGGATTCACCCCTCCACTTT.

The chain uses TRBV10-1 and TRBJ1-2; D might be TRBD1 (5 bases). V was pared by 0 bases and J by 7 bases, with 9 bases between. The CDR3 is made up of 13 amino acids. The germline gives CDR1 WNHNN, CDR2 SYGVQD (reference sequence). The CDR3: CASSESFRGGYTF. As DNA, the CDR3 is TGCGCCAGCAGTGAGTCCTTTAGGGGTGGCTACACCTTC.

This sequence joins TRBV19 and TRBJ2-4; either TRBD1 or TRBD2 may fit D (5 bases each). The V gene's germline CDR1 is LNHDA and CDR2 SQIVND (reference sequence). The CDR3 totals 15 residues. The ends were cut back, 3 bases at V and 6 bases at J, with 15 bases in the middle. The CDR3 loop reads CASSIPGNEGNIQYF. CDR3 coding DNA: TGTGCCAGTAGTATCCCAGGGAATGAGGGAAACATTCAGTACTTC.

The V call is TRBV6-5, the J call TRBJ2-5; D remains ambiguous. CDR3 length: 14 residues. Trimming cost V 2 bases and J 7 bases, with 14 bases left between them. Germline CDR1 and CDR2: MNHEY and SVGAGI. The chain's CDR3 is CASSYPDSSGTQYF. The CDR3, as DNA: TGTGCCAGCAGTTACCCCGATAGTAGTGGGACCCAGTACTTC.

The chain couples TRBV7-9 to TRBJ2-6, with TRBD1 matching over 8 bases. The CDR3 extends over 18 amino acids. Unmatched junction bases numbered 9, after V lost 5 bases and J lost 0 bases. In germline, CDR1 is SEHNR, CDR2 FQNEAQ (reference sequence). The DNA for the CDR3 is TGTGCCAGCAGCGGCGACAGGGGAGAGGGCTCTGGGGCCAACGTCCTGACTTTC. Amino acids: CASSGDRGEGSGANVLTF.

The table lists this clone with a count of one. The CDR3 bases are TGTGCCAGCAGCGCGGGGACGTTCGAGGCAGATACGCAGTATTTT. Its protein is CASSAGTFEADTQYF. The chain carries TRBV9 and TRBJ2-3; TRBD1 or TRBD2 may be the D gene (5 bases each). The V and J ends lost 3 bases and 4 bases respectively, with 15 bases between them. Germline V gene lookup returns CDR1 SGDLS and CDR2 YYNGEE. CDR3 size: 15 residues.

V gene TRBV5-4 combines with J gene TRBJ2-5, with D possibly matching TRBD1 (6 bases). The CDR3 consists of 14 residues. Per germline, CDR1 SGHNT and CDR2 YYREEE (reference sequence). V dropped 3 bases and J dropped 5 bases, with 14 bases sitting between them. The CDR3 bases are TGTGCCAGCAGCTGGGACACCACCGGGGAGACCCAGTACTTC. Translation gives CASSWDTTGETQYF. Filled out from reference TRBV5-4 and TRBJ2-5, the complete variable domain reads ETGVTQSPTHLIKTRGQQVTLRCSSQSGHNTVSWYQQALGQGPQFIFQYYREEENGRGNFPPRFSGLQFPNYSSELNVNALELDDSALYLCASSWDTTGETQYFGPGTRLLVL.

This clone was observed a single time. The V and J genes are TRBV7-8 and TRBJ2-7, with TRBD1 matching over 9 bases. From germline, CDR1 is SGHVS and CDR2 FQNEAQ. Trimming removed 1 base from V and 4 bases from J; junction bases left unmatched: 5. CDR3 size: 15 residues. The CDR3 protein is CASSLVPGQGYEQYF. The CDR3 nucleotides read TGTGCCAGCAGCTTAGTCCCGGGACAGGGTTACGAGCAGTACTTC.

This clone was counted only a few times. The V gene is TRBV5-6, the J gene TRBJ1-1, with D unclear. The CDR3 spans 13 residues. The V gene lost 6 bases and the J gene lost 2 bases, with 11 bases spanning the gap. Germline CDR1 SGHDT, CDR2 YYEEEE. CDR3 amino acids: CASNLQLNTEAFF. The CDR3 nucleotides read TGTGCCAGCAATTTACAACTTAACACTGAAGCTTTCTTT.

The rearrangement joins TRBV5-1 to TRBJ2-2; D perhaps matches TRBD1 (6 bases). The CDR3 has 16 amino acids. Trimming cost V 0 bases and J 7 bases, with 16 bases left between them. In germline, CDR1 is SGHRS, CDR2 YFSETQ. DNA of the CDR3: TGCGCCAGCAGCTTGGGCACAGGGAGAGGCCACGGGGAGCTGTTTTTT. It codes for CASSLGTGRGHGELFF. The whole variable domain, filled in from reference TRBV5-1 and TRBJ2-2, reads KAGVTQTPRYLIKTRGQQVTLSCSPISGHRSVSWYQQTPGQGLQFLFEYFSETQRNKGNFPGRFSGRQFSNSRSEMNVSTLELGDSALYLCASSLGTGRGHGELFFGEGSRLTVL.